The 16 T cell receptor beta chains below were found in one sample sequenced in a study of beta chain features in type 1 diabetes. Since all of the isolated RNA was reverse transcribed, expressed TCRB transcripts were what got sequenced. Method: immunoSEQ multiplex PCR; TCRdb's copy keeps in-frame clones and lacks some. The data show fewer than 400,000 clones, around 8% seen once. Sequencing was carried out using central memory CD4+ T cells from blood. These receptor sequences come from a woman younger than 35 in good health.

The V gene is TRBV9, the J gene TRBJ2-6, with D perhaps TRBD2 (7 bases). Trimming left V 2 bases short and J 2 bases short, with 11 bases between. CDR1 is SGDLS, CDR2 YYNGEE, per germline. This CDR3 spans 16 amino acids. The CDR3 loop reads CASSVTGRAGANVLTF. The CDR3 nucleotides are TGTGCCAGCAGCGTCACAGGGAGGGCTGGGGCCAACGTCCTGACTTTC.

This clone has only a few counts. This chain uses TRBV7-9 with TRBJ2-7; 9 nucleotides align to TRBD1. The CDR3 is 15 amino acids. Germline V gene sequence: CDR1 SEHNR, CDR2 FQNEAQ (reference sequence). The V gene end was trimmed by 1 base and the J gene end by 6 bases; junction bases not matched to a gene: 7. The CDR3 spells CASSLGLGQGSEQYF. In nucleotides, the CDR3 is TGTGCCAGCAGCTTAGGATTGGGACAGGGCAGCGAGCAGTACTTC.

This clone has just a few counts. The chain joins TRBV5-6 to TRBJ1-5; the match to TRBD1 covers 12 bases. There are 17 residues in the CDR3. Germline lookup yields CDR1 SGHDT and CDR2 YYEEEE. After removal of 4 bases from V and 2 bases from J, the junction contained 7 bases not matched to a gene. The CDR3 DNA reads TGTGCCAGCAGCCTGACAGGGACAGGGGGCGGCAATCAGCCCCAGCATTTT. This codes for CASSLTGTGGGNQPQHF.

Points on this clone: Other DNA sequences in this specimen translate into the identical CDR3. The CDR3 DNA sequence: TGCGCCAGCAGCTTACTAGCGGAAAGCACAGATACGCAGTATTTT. This gives the protein CASSLLAESTDTQYF. This chain links TRBV5-1 with TRBJ2-3; 8 bases are shared with TRBD2. With 2 bases clipped from V and 0 bases from J, the junction kept 2 bases outside the gene matches. The CDR3 extends over 15 amino acids. CDR1 is SGHRS, CDR2 YFSETQ, per germline.

The chain recombines TRBV15 with TRBJ2-1; D is possibly TRBD1 (5 bases). Per the germline V gene, CDR1 is LNHNV and CDR2 is YYDKDF (reference sequence). The ends were cut back, 7 bases at V and 2 bases at J, with 9 bases in the middle. The CDR3 totals 13 residues. The CDR3: CATKPGPYNEQFF. CDR3 bases: TGTGCCACCAAGCCAGGGCCCTACAATGAGCAGTTCTTC.

The V and J genes are TRBV29-1 and TRBJ2-7; TRBD2 aligns across 7 bases. Germline trimming cut 3 bases from V and 3 bases from J; bases unmatched to any gene: 2. The length of the CDR3 is 12 residues. CDR1 SQVTM and CDR2 ANQGSEA come from the germline V gene. CDR3 sequence reads: CSVDGGGYEQYF. The CDR3 DNA sequence: TGCAGCGTTGATGGCGGGGGCTACGAGCAGTACTTC.

The table lists this clone with a few counts. The genes are TRBV7-2 and TRBJ2-3; weak D call: TRBD2 (6 bases). This CDR3 is built from 16 residues. Between the trimmed V and J ends, which lost 3 bases and 2 bases, there was a span of 15 bases. The germline V gene encodes CDR1 SGHTA and CDR2 FQGNSA. CDR3 sequence: CASSFVGGAPTDTQYF. CDR3 coding DNA: TGTGCCAGCAGCTTCGTCGGCGGGGCTCCCACAGATACGCAGTATTTT.

The V and J genes are TRBV7-8 and TRBJ1-1; D is unclear. V shed 5 bases and J shed 1 base, with 14 bases lying between them. Germline V gene data show CDR1 as SGHVS and CDR2 as FQNEAQ. The CDR3 has 15 residues. For the CDR3, the DNA is TGTGCCAGCAGCCCCCGCCTCGGGGAGAACACTGAAGCTTTCTTT. Translating it yields CASSPRLGENTEAFF.

V gene TRBV11-2 combines with J gene TRBJ2-4, with TRBD1 matching over 8 bases. The CDR3 consists of 13 residues. Germline V lookup: CDR1 SGHAT, CDR2 FQNNGV. V shed 4 bases and J 8 bases; nucleotides not matched to a gene: 4. The CDR3 reads CASSSQQGDIQYF. DNA of the CDR3: TGTGCCAGCAGCTCGCAACAGGGGGACATTCAGTACTTC.

This clone turned up a few times. The chain has TRBV11-3 and TRBJ2-3, with a weak D call TRBD2 (6 bases). CDR1 SGHNT and CDR2 YENEEA come from the germline V gene. V was pared by 5 bases and J by 6 bases, with 12 bases between. The CDR3 consists of 13 residues. CDR3 in amino acids: CASSLASEDTQYF. The DNA for the CDR3 is TGTGCCAGCAGCCTTGCTAGCGAGGATACGCAGTATTTT.

This clone was observed at least ten times. The chain carries TRBV6-6 and TRBJ2-1; a possible D gene is TRBD2 (6 bases). The CDR3 sequence is 13 residues long. The germline gives CDR1 MNHNY, CDR2 SVGAGI (reference sequence). The V end was cut by 7 bases, the J end by 5 bases, with 12 bases between. DNA for the CDR3: TGTGCCAGCATCAGCGGGTCCCACAATGAGCAGTTCTTC. Translating it yields CASISGSHNEQFF.

This chain links TRBV6-6 with TRBJ2-3; D is unresolved. Per germline, CDR1 MNHNY and CDR2 SVGAGI (reference sequence). V shed 6 bases and J shed 2 bases, with 15 bases lying between them. This CDR3 comprises 15 residues. In nucleotides, the CDR3 is TGTGCCAGCAGCCCACGACCCTCGAACACAGATACGCAGTATTTT. It translates to CASSPRPSNTDTQYF.

This clone has more than one count but fewer than ten. V usage is TRBV27 and J usage is TRBJ1-3, with D possibly matching TRBD1 (5 bases). Germline assignment: CDR1 MNHEY and CDR2 SMNVEV (reference sequence). The CDR3 extends over 13 amino acids. Trimming pared 5 bases from V and 2 bases from J, leaving 7 bases between. The CDR3 loop is CASSRGPGNTIYF. For the CDR3, the DNA is TGTGCCAGCAGTCGGGGACCTGGAAACACCATATATTTT.

This clone turned up a few times. V gene TRBV6-5 combines with J gene TRBJ2-7; D might be TRBD1 (6 bases). Germline CDR1 reads MNHEY; CDR2 reads SVGAGI. This CDR3 spans 14 amino acids. V was trimmed by 4 bases and J by 0 bases, leaving 10 bases between them. The CDR3 sequence is CASSSRDNSYEQYF. The CDR3 coding sequence is TGTGCCAGCAGTTCCCGGGACAACTCCTACGAGCAGTACTTC.

In this sample, this clone turned up a few times. CDR3 protein: CSASTGGRKYF. The CDR3 DNA reads as TGCAGTGCTTCGACTGGCGGTAGAAAGTATTTT. The genes are TRBV20-1 and TRBJ2-3; D gene uncertain. This CDR3 has 11 amino acids. Germline CDR1 DFQATT, CDR2 SNEGSKA (reference sequence). V was clipped by 5 bases and J by 13 bases, with 16 bases between them.

The rearrangement joins TRBV27 to TRBJ2-2; 12 bases align to TRBD2. Unmatched junction bases numbered 6, after V lost 6 bases and J lost 7 bases. CDR3 length: 15 residues. Germline CDR1 MNHEY, CDR2 SMNVEV (reference sequence). As DNA, the CDR3 is TGTGCCAGCAGGAAGACTAGCGGGAGAGTCGGGGAGCTGTTTTTT. This sequence encodes CASRKTSGRVGELFF.